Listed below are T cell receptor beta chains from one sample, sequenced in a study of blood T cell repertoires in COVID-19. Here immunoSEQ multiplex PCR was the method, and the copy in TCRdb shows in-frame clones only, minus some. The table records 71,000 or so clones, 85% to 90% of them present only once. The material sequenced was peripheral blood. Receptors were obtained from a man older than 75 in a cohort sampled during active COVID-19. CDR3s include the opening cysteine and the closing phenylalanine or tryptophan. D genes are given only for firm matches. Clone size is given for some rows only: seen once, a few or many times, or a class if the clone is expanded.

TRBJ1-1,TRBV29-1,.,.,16,CSVESLQWTANTEAFF,TGCAGCGTTGAAAGTCTTCAGTGGACAGCGAACACTGAAGCTTTCTTT
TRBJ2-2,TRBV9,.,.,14,CASSVTGIVEELFF,TGTGCCAGCAGCGTTACAGGGATCGTAGAGGAGCTGTTTTTT
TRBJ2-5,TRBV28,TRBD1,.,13,CASRRQGQETQYF,TGTGCCAGCAGGAGACAGGGGCAAGAGACCCAGTACTTC
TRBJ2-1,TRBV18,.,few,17,CASSPVPGRSSYNEQFF,TGTGCCAGCTCACCGGTCCCGGGAAGGAGCTCCTACAATGAGCAGTTCTTC
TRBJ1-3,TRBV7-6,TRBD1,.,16,CASSSTGTGSGNTIYF,TGTGCCAGCAGCTCAACGGGGACAGGATCTGGAAACACCATATATTTT
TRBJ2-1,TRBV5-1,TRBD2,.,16,CASSPQLAGGNNEQFF,TGCGCCAGCAGCCCCCAACTTGCGGGGGGCAACAATGAGCAGTTCTTC
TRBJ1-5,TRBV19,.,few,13,CASVDKGNQPQHF,TGTGCCAGTGTCGACAAGGGCAATCAGCCCCAGCATTTT
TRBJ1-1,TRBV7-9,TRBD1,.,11,CASSLDRDAFF,TGTGCCAGCAGCCTCGACAGGGACGCTTTCTTT
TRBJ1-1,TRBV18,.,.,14,CASSPQTSNTEAFF,TGTGCCAGCTCACCTCAGACATCGAACACTGAAGCTTTCTTT
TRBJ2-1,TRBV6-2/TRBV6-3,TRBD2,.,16,CASSRGGRSGHHEQFF,TGTGCCAGCAGCCGCGGGGGGCGTTCGGGTCATCATGAGCAGTTCTTC
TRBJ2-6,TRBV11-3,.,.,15,CASSSTGTGANVLTF,TGTGCCAGCAGCTCAACAGGGACGGGGGCCAACGTCCTGACTTTC
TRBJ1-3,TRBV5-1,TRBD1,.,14,CASSFGQGAMPIYF,TGCGCCAGCAGCTTTGGACAGGGGGCGATGCCCATATATTTT
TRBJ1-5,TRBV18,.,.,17,CASSPTRGEYSNQPQHF,TGTGCCAGCTCACCGACTCGGGGGGAGTATAGCAATCAGCCCCAGCATTTT
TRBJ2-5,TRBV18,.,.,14,CASSLGGRGETQYF,TGTGCCAGCTCACTTGGGGGCCGGGGCGAGACCCAGTACTTC
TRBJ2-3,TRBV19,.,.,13,CASANRASDTQYF,TGTGCCAGTGCAAACAGGGCTTCAGATACGCAGTATTTT
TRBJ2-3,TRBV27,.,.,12,CASSRVTDTQYF,TGTGCCAGCAGTCGTGTGACAGATACGCAGTATTTT
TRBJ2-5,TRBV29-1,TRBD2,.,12,CSAGMGGETQYF,TGCAGCGCAGGGATGGGGGGGGAGACCCAGTACTTC
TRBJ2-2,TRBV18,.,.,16,CASSPPSRLSTGELFF,TGTGCCAGCTCACCACCGTCGCGGCTTTCCACCGGGGAGCTGTTTTTT
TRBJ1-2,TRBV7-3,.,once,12,CASSATGLGYTF,TGTGCCAGCAGCGCAACAGGGTTGGGCTACACCTTC
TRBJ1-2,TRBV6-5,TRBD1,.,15,CASSNGQGAPYGYTF,TGTGCCAGCAGTAATGGACAGGGAGCTCCATATGGCTACACCTTC
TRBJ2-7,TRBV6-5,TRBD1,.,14,CASSLDRQKGEQYF,TGTGCCAGCAGTTTGGACAGGCAAAAGGGCGAGCAGTACTTC
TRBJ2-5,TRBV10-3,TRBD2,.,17,CAIRPAGLAGGWETQYF,TGTGCCATCAGACCCGCGGGACTAGCGGGGGGTTGGGAGACCCAGTACTTC
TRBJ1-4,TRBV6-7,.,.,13,CASSRDRPGKLFF,TGTGCCAGCAGCAGAGACAGACCAGGGAAACTGTTTTTT
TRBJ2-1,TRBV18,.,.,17,CASSPLIEAGSYNEQFF,TGTGCCAGCTCACCACTCATCGAGGCCGGCTCCTACAATGAGCAGTTCTTC
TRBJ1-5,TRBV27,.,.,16,CASARDTTYSNQPQHF,TGTGCCAGCGCAAGGGACACTACCTATAGCAATCAGCCCCAGCATTTT